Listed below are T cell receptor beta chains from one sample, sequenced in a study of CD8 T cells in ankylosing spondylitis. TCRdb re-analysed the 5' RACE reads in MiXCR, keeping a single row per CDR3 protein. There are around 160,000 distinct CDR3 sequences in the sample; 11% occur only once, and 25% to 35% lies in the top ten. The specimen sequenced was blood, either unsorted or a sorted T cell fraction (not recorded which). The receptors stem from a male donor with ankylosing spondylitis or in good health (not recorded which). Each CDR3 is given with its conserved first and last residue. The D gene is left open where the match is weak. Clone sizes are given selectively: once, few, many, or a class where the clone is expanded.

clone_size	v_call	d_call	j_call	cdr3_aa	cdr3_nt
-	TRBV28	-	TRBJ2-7	CASSLPTSREQYF	TGTGCCAGCAGTTTACCTACTAGTCGCGAGCAGTACTTC
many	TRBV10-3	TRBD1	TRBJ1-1	CAISDSTGKATEAFF	TGTGCCATCAGTGACTCGACAGGGAAAGCCACTGAAGCTTTCTTT
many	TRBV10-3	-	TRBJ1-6	CAISDGYSPLHF	TGTGCCATCAGTGACGGGTATTCACCCCTCCACTTT
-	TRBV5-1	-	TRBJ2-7	CASSLGPGGSLPEQYF	TGCGCCAGCAGCTTGGGACCTGGGGGCAGTCTACCCGAGCAGTACTTC
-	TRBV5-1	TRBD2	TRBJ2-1	CASSSAGTSHNEQFF	TGCGCCAGCAGCTCCGCCGGGACTAGCCACAATGAGCAGTTCTTC
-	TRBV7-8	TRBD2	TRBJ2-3	CTSSPGTREADTQYF	TGTACCAGCAGCCCAGGGACTAGGGAGGCAGATACGCAGTATTTT
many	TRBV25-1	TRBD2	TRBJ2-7	CASSAGGDEQYF	TGTGCCAGCAGTGCGGGGGGAGACGAGCAGTACTTC
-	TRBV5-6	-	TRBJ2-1	CASSLDFSQDYNEQFF	TGTGCCAGCAGCTTGGATTTTAGCCAGGATTACAATGAGCAGTTCTTC
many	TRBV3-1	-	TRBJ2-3	CASSPPGTDTQYF	TGTGCCAGCAGTCCCCCCGGCACAGATACGCAGTATTTT
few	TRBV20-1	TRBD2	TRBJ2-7	CSARAGGQRGGYEQYF	TGCAGTGCTAGAGCTGGAGGACAGCGGGGGGGCTACGAGCAGTACTTC
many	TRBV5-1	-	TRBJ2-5	CASSKLAEETQYF	TGCGCCAGCAGCAAATTAGCGGAAGAGACCCAGTACTTC
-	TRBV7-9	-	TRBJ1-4	CASSKAATNEKLFF	TGTGCCAGCAGCAAGGCAGCAACTAATGAAAAACTGTTTTTT
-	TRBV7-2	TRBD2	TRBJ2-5	CASSLNGRAETQYF	TGTGCCAGCAGCTTAAACGGGAGGGCAGAGACCCAGTACTTC